Described below is a single TCR beta chain sequence and its context. Its antigen is not yet known. Base-call qualities are not available, and no considerably larger clone is one nucleotide away. These data come from a study of blood T cell repertoires in COVID-19 (dated by TCRdb to 2019 to 2021). Context from the whole study: Collaborator samples came from the United States, Italy and Spain and covered acute and convalescent phases of COVID-19. The material from the prospective study consisted of cDNA or gDNA derived from T cells, B-cell-depleted T cells, or PBMCs. The dataset comprised deeply sampled blood TCRbeta repertoires from subjects exposed to, actively infected with, or recovered from COVID-19. The repertoires were made available in a free public database intended to serve as a resource for research on the immune response to SARS-CoV-2. The samples were drawn from the first 160 participants of the ongoing ImmuneRACE study and from 950 to 1,500 subjects provided by 6 global collaborators. Sample metadata almost always included a de-identified subject ID, COVID-19 status, age in years and sex. Where available, HLA class I and class II types were taken from metadata supplied by the sample provider and were not determined by assay-based typing. Beyond this particular receptor, the publication reports: The amount of clinical and demographic metadata varied by source and participant and was provided uncurated.

A second Seattle source provided samples from volunteer blood donors who had recovered from COVID-19. Whole blood was collected in K2EDTA tubes by collaborating institutions according to the institutions' own protocols. Collaborator samples were shipped for TCRbeta analysis as frozen whole blood, isolated PBMCs, or DNA extracted from either sample type. TCRbeta CDR3 regions were amplified from genomic DNA by means of the immunoSEQ Assay, a bias-controlled multiplex PCR. The published analysis was carried out like this. Within the assay, amplification of reference gene primers was used to estimate how many nucleated cells each sample contained. To quantify the absolute abundance of each unique TCRbeta CDR3 rearrangement, sequence reads were collapsed and filtered. For each sample, productive Simpson clonality was calculated as the square root of Simpson's diversity index over productive rearrangements. TCRdb retrieved this table from immuneACCESS and kept in-frame rearrangements only. Not all clones are present; in checked studies, unresolved V genes account for under half, and no reason is known for the remainder. V and J calls and clone size are given by that table; D and trimming were obtained from the DNA. In all, the sample holds about 160,000 clones, and about 87% of those were seen once. The top ten clonotypes cover approximately 4.1% of the sample.

The germline V gene sets CDR1 to SQVTM and CDR2 to ANQGSEA. Measured from the cysteine to the phenylalanine, the CDR3 is 12 residues long. Of the read, only the CDR3 DNA is kept; its 36 bases are in frame from base 1. V loses 6 bases of germline sequence and J loses 9 bases, and the interval between the two ends is 15 bases. Rearrangement joined TRBV29-1 to TRBJ1-5; a confident D gene designation cannot be given. Sequencing used peripheral blood. The receptor's source is a woman aged 55-75 years who had recovered from COVID-19. This receptor has the CDR3 CSVTGSGGPQHF. In nucleotide form, the sequence is TGCAGCGTCACCGGGTCTGGCGGGCCCCAGCATTTT.